The rows below give T cell receptor beta chains drawn from one sample of a study of early stage breast cancer tumors. Produced via immunoSEQ multiplex PCR; TCRdb's table is partial and in-frame only. The table shows tens of thousands of clones, with 55% to 75% occurring only once. Sequencing input: blood. The source of these receptors is a person aged 45 to 59 with breast cancer. Each CDR3 is given with its conserved first and last residue. A D gene is named only where the DNA matches it firmly. A row's size may be missing; if present it is once, few, many or a size class.

>-|-|15|TRBV5-4|TRBJ2-6
CASSSRQTGANVLTF
TGTGCCAGCAGCTCCCGACAGACTGGGGCCAACGTCCTGACTTTC
>-|-|16|TRBV14|TRBJ2-1
CASSQDRLAHYNEQFF
TGTGCCAGCAGCCAAGATCGATTAGCTCACTACAATGAGCAGTTCTTC
>-|-|15|TRBV6-6|TRBJ2-5
CASSGPSTEGETQYF
TGTGCCAGCAGTGGGCCCTCCACGGAAGGAGAGACCCAGTACTTC
>few|-|10|TRBV29-1|TRBJ1-1
CSVVRTEAFF
TGCAGCGTTGTAAGAACTGAAGCTTTCTTT
>-|-|11|TRBV7-2|TRBJ2-5
CASSFLETQYF
TGTGCCAGCAGCTTCCTAGAGACCCAGTACTTC
>-|-|12|TRBV19|TRBJ2-2
CATRDLPGELFF
TGTGCCACACGGGACCTCCCCGGGGAGCTGTTTTTT
>-|TRBD1|15|TRBV27|TRBJ2-7
CASSLGQGVAYEQYF
TGTGCCAGCAGTTTGGGACAGGGGGTAGCCTACGAGCAGTACTTC
>-|-|14|TRBV2|TRBJ2-5
CASSGRTFQETQYF
TGTGCCAGCAGTGGAAGGACATTCCAAGAGACCCAGTACTTC
>-|-|14|TRBV5-4|TRBJ2-5
CASAGGPVEETQYF
TGTGCCAGCGCCGGGGGACCGGTGGAAGAGACCCAGTACTTC
>-|TRBD1|15|TRBV6-1|TRBJ1-3
CASKSGTAGGNTIYF
TGTGCCAGCAAATCCGGGACAGCGGGAGGAAACACCATATATTTT
>-|TRBD2|15|TRBV29-1|TRBJ2-5
CSVDEASGGQETQYF
TGCAGCGTTGATGAGGCTAGCGGGGGTCAAGAGACCCAGTACTTC
>-|-|13|TRBV4-1|TRBJ2-3
CASSQDPPDTQYF
TGCGCCAGCAGCCAGGACCCCCCAGATACGCAGTATTTT
>-|TRBD1|14|TRBV7-9|TRBJ2-4
CASSPDPTQGQPYF
TGTGCCAGCAGCCCAGACCCAACACAGGGACAGCCGTACTTC
>-|-|14|TRBV7-8|TRBJ1-5
CASSQRGGNQPQHF
TGTGCCAGCAGCCAGCGGGGAGGCAATCAGCCCCAGCATTTT
>once|-|13|TRBV7-7|TRBJ2-5
CASSPDRKETQYF
TGTGCTAGCAGCCCTGACAGGAAAGAGACCCAGTACTTC
>-|-|14|TRBV29-1|TRBJ2-7
CSVETAAHPYEQYF
TGCAGCGTTGAGACCGCGGCGCACCCCTACGAGCAGTACTTC
>few|TRBD1|13|TRBV6-5|TRBJ1-4
CASSYKDREKLFF
TGTGCCAGCAGTTACAAGGACAGGGAAAAACTGTTTTTT
>-|-|16|TRBV9|TRBJ1-3
CASSSGSGNSGNTIYF
TGTGCCAGCAGCTCCGGCTCGGGTAACTCTGGAAACACCATATATTTT
>once|-|15|TRBV5-6|TRBJ2-1
CASSSGPPRSNEQFF
TGTGCCAGCAGCTCCGGGCCACCTAGATCCAATGAGCAGTTCTTC
>-|TRBD2|17|TRBV4-1|TRBJ2-3
CASSRSETSEGRDTQYF
TGCGCCAGCAGCCGTTCAGAGACTAGCGAGGGGAGGGATACGCAGTATTTT
>few|-|15|TRBV9|TRBJ1-2
CASSTTQGSPGGYTF
TGTGCCAGCAGCACGACACAAGGCTCGCCTGGTGGCTACACCTTC
>-|-|14|TRBV2|TRBJ2-6
CASSGDSGANVLTF
TGTGCCAGCAGTGGGGACTCTGGGGCCAACGTCCTGACTTTC
>-|-|17|TRBV27|TRBJ2-6
CASSQTGPPSGANVLTF
TGTGCCAGCAGTCAGACAGGACCCCCCTCTGGGGCCAACGTCCTGACTTTC
>-|-|11|TRBV10-3|TRBJ1-1
CAISEEGGAFF
TGTGCCATCAGTGAGGAAGGGGGGGCTTTCTTT
>once|-|14|TRBV13|TRBJ1-1
CASSLVQGNTEAFF
TGTGCCAGCAGCTTAGTACAGGGCAACACTGAAGCTTTCTTT
>-|TRBD1|19|TRBV5-1|TRBJ2-1
CASSFSGLNRDRVSDEQFF
TGCGCCAGCAGTTTTTCTGGTCTAAACCGGGACAGAGTCTCCGATGAGCAGTTCTTC
>-|-|14|TRBV19|TRBJ2-3
CASTWDSRTDTQYF
TGTGCCAGTACCTGGGACTCTCGCACAGATACGCAGTATTTT
>-|-|13|TRBV2|TRBJ2-3
CASRRTVTDTQYF
TGTGCCAGCAGACGGACGGTAACAGATACGCAGTATTTT
>-|-|15|TRBV5-4|TRBJ1-3
CASSLDQATGNTIYF
TGTGCCAGCAGCTTGGATCAAGCTACTGGAAACACCATATATTTT
>once|-|14|TRBV7-9|TRBJ2-1
CASSFSLVANEQFF
TGTGCCAGCAGCTTCTCATTAGTGGCGAATGAGCAGTTCTTC
>-|-|16|TRBV19|TRBJ2-3
CASSIRQEIQEDTQYF
TGTGCCAGTAGTATAAGACAGGAGATTCAGGAAGATACGCAGTATTTT
>-|TRBD2|16|TRBV4-1|TRBJ2-2
CASSPLAGGNTGELFF
TGCGCCAGCAGCCCCTTAGCGGGAGGGAACACCGGGGAGCTGTTTTTT
>-|TRBD2|14|TRBV19|TRBJ2-1
CASRLAGEGNEQFF
TGTGCCAGTAGGCTAGCGGGAGAGGGTAATGAGCAGTTCTTC
>once|-|15|TRBV2|TRBJ2-6
CASSELDSGANVLTF
TGTGCCAGCAGTGAATTAGACTCTGGGGCCAACGTCCTGACTTTC
>-|-|12|TRBV10-2|TRBJ2-2
CASTLQAGELFF
TGCGCCAGCACCCTACAAGCCGGGGAGCTGTTTTTT
>-|-|12|TRBV29-1|TRBJ2-7
CSVERGLNEQYF
TGCAGCGTTGAAAGGGGGTTGAACGAGCAGTACTTC
>-|-|15|TRBV19|TRBJ2-1
CASSIQESSYNEQFF
TGTGCCAGTAGTATACAGGAGAGCTCCTACAATGAGCAGTTCTTC
>-|TRBD2|15|TRBV7-3|TRBJ2-2
CASSLAGGNTGELFF
TGTGCCAGCAGCTTAGCGGGAGGGAACACCGGGGAGCTGTTTTTT
>-|TRBD1|14|TRBV27|TRBJ1-2
CASSRQGAGYGYTF
TGTGCCAGCAGCCGCCAGGGGGCGGGCTATGGCTACACCTTC
>-|-|14|TRBV9|TRBJ2-1
CASSPAPVYNEQFF
TGTGCCAGCAGCCCCGCACCAGTTTACAATGAGCAGTTCTTC
>few|TRBD1|17|TRBV4-1|TRBJ1-5
CASSQDRTRDSTQPQHF
TGCGCCAGCAGCCAAGACCGGACCCGGGACAGTACTCAGCCCCAGCATTTT
>-|-|14|TRBV7-9|TRBJ2-7
CASSLGTGNAEQYF
TGTGCCAGCAGCCTCGGGACTGGAAACGCCGAGCAGTACTTC
>-|TRBD2|14|TRBV27|TRBJ2-1
CASSRTSAGHEQFF
TGTGCCAGCAGTCGGACTAGCGCGGGGCATGAGCAGTTCTTC
>-|TRBD2|13|TRBV7-9|TRBJ2-1
CATERGGDNEQFF
TGTGCCACAGAGCGGGGAGGGGACAATGAGCAGTTCTTC
>-|-|14|TRBV9|TRBJ2-5
CASSLGRSQETQYF
TGTGCCAGCAGCCTCGGTCGTAGCCAAGAGACCCAGTACTTC